Described below is a single T cell receptor (beta chain) sequence and its context. What it binds is not known. One end of the junction fails to match germline, which may point to a read error. Combining a sample-barcoded 5' primer with a J-beta primer mix, a second PCR ran for roughly 6 to 12 cycles. MiXCR, run by TCRdb on the 5' RACE reads, gives a single entry per CDR3 protein. The repertoire holds some 1,800,000 distinct CDR3 sequences, 39% seen once, with about 23% in the top ten. This sample stems from a study of blood T cells in healthy people across ages. Every sample had a minimum of 6.5 million PBMCs isolated. The germline V gene has CDR1 SQVTM and CDR2 ANQGSEA. This CDR3 has 13 amino acids. General study results and limits: The diversity estimates, figures obtained from one million T cells, were considered underestimates.

The sample was blood. The rearrangement joins TRBV29-1 to TRBJ2-4; D gene unclear. Near its end, the DNA agrees better with TRBJ2-7, so the J call may be wrong. The TCR comes from a human donor in good health. The CDR3 DNA follows: TGCAGCGTTGAAGGTGGCCCCTCCTTCGAGCAGTACTTC. As protein: CSVEGGPSFEQYF.